Sequencing of this TCR beta chain was carried out in a study of Graves' ophthalmopathy and Graves' hyperthyroidism. Study-wide results and caveats: Ophthalmopathy was separated from stable hyperthyroidism by a 13-signature model with 87.88% sensitivity and 65% to 82% specificity.

RNA transcripts served as template for amplifying TCR beta CDR3 sequences. The library came from an HTBI-primed first-round RT-PCR and a second-round multiplex PCR. One entry per CDR3 protein results from TCRdb running MiXCR on the multiplex PCR reads. The top ten hold under 3.5% of the sample, which has around 400,000 distinct CDR3 sequences, roughly 21% seen once. CDR1 is MDHEN, CDR2 SYDVKM, per germline. The V segment lost 3 bases and the J segment 9 bases; nucleotides outside the gene matches: 10. The CDR3 length is 14 residues. This clonotype was counted many times. Its antigen remains unknown. Patients with other autoimmune diseases, uncontrolled infections, pregnancy or lactation were excluded. Diagnostic conclusions were grounded in clinical symptoms, serum thyroxine, TRAb, thyroid ultrasound and orbital computed tomography. The authors isolated PBMCs from about 10 ml of fresh peripheral blood.

The genes are TRBV28 and TRBJ1-2, with 7 bases matching TRBD1. The sequencing input was peripheral blood. This TCR was sampled from a woman under 30 with stable Graves' hyperthyroidism. DNA of the CDR3: TGTGCCAGCAGTTTCCCCGGACAGGAGGGGCGCTACACCTTC. Amino acids: CASSFPGQEGRYTF.